The sample holds one count of the clone carrying this T cell receptor (beta chain). The source of the sample is a study of T cells of healthy individuals. TCRdb independently ran MiXCR on the 5' RACE reads; one entry per CDR3 protein. Here the sample spans more than 60,000 distinct CDR3 sequences, about a sixth being singletons. This clonotype was sampled from a human donor in good health.

The CDR3 sequence is CASTGQVDYSNQPQHF. The CDR3 nucleotides are TGTGCCAGCACTGGACAGGTGGATTATAGCAATCAGCCCCAGCATTTT. The chain has TRBV6-1 and TRBJ1-5; 7 bases line up with TRBD1. The CDR3 is 16 residues long. Germline V gives CDR1 MNHNS, CDR2 SASEGT. After removal of 7 bases from V and 0 bases from J, the junction contained 9 bases not matched to a gene.